Sequencing of this T cell receptor (beta chain) was carried out in a study of lung T cells in sarcoidosis with Löfgren's syndrome. Whole-study context: In sarcoidosis, CD4+ T cells accumulate in bronchoalveolar lavage fluid.

TCRdb processed the reads anew with MiXCR; each CDR3 protein has one entry. The sample includes some 18,000 distinct CDR3 sequences, less than 25% of them seen just once. Study-wide findings and caveats: The most expanded V genes in Löfgren's patients were reportedly TRAV12-1 and TRBV2. In alpha-beta pairs, TRAV12-1 favored TRBV2, and their CDR3s were homologous.

The CDR3 sequence is 20 residues long. The V and J ends lost 5 bases and 1 base, in that order; junction bases with no gene match: 19. This clonotype has at least ten counts. Its antigen is unknown. Sequenced: CD4+ T cells from PBMCs. The chain employs TRBV12-3 or TRBV12-4 and TRBJ1-5; 8 bases agree with TRBD1. The source is a human donor with sarcoidosis (Löfgren's syndrome or another form), or a control subject (not recorded which). This CDR3 reads CASSAWGRGLKVVSNQPQHF. The CDR3 DNA follows: TGTGCCAGCAGTGCCTGGGGCAGGGGGCTTAAGGTGGTAAGCAATCAGCCCCAGCATTTT.